The 30 T cell receptor beta chains given below trace back to one sample, sequenced in a study of blood T cell repertoires in COVID-19. Produced via immunoSEQ multiplex PCR; TCRdb's table is partial and in-frame only. This table has 300,000 to 450,000 clones, 80% to 90% appearing once. The sample comprised PBMCs or T cells enriched from blood (not recorded which). The source of these receptors is a young man who had recovered from COVID-19.

The chain carries TRBV27 and TRBJ1-6; possible D gene TRBD1, 5 bases. The CDR3 loop spans 13 amino acids. Germline V lookup: CDR1 MNHEY, CDR2 SMNVEV (reference sequence). Trimming took 6 bases from V and 8 from J, leaving 11 bases between them. CDR3 region: CASRSQGYSPLHF. CDR3 DNA sequence: TGTGCCAGCAGATCCCAGGGATATTCACCCCTCCACTTT.

J is TRBJ1-1 and V is TRBV5-1; 7 positions match TRBD1. Germline CDR1 SGHRS, CDR2 YFSETQ. The V and J ends lost 4 bases and 2 bases, in that order; junction bases with no gene match: 8. CDR3 length: 15 residues. Here the CDR3 reads CASSGGPGGNTEAFF. Written as DNA, the CDR3 is TGCGCCAGCAGCGGCGGGCCAGGGGGAAACACTGAAGCTTTCTTT. Based on the CDR3 plus reference TRBV5-1 and TRBJ1-1, the full variable domain is KAGVTQTPRYLIKTRGQQVTLSCSPISGHRSVSWYQQTPGQGLQFLFEYFSETQRNKGNFPGRFSGRQFSNSRSEMNVSTLELGDSALYLCASSGGPGGNTEAFFGQGTRLTVV.

The chain carries TRBV7-6 and TRBJ2-7, with D possibly matching TRBD1 (6 bases). The CDR3 spans 15 residues. Trimming left V 5 bases short and J 0 bases short, with 14 bases between. Germline V gene data show CDR1 as SGHVS and CDR2 as FNYEAQ. The chain's CDR3 is CASSALQGRSYEQYF. CDR3 nucleotides: TGTGCCAGCAGCGCCCTACAGGGACGCTCCTACGAGCAGTACTTC.

J is TRBJ2-3 and V is TRBV12-2; TRBD1, as called in the table, went unchecked against the DNA. TRBV12-2 is described as a pseudogene. CDR3 size: 17 residues. CDR3 amino acids: CASRLRRQGAKTDTQYF. CDR3 DNA: TGTGCAAGTCGCTTACGTAGACAGGGGGCGAAAACAGATACGCAGTATTTT.

This chain connects TRBV7-2 to TRBJ2-7, with 8 bases identical to TRBD1. CDR3 length: 14 residues. CDR1 and CDR2 from the germline V gene are SGHTA and FQGNSA. The ends lost 3 bases at V and 5 bases at J; junction bases unmatched: 6. The CDR3 here is CASSFGQGGDEQYF. CDR3 nucleotides: TGTGCCAGCAGCTTCGGACAGGGTGGGGACGAGCAGTACTTC.

This sequence joins TRBV18 and TRBJ1-2; 7 positions agree with TRBD1. Germline CDR1 reads KGHSH; CDR2 reads LQKENI. CDR3 length: 14 residues. After removal of 6 bases from V and 6 bases from J, the junction contained 10 bases not matched to a gene. The CDR3 coding sequence is TGTGCCAGCTCCTCGGGAAGGGGGCAAGATGGCTACACCTTC. It is translated as CASSSGRGQDGYTF.

The chain combines TRBV7-3 with TRBJ2-1, with D maybe TRBD2 (6 bases). CDR3 size: 15 residues. Per germline, CDR1 SGHTA and CDR2 FQGTGA. V was trimmed by 4 bases and J by 6 bases, leaving 16 bases between them. CDR3 bases: TGTGCCAGCAGCTCGGGACTCCCCGGCTCCAATGAGCAGTTCTTC. It codes for CASSSGLPGSNEQFF.

This chain uses TRBV4-1 with TRBJ1-2, with D possibly being TRBD1 (6 bases). Germline CDR1 reads MGHRA; CDR2 reads YSYEKL. V lost 0 bases to trimming and J lost 5 bases, with 16 bases between them. CDR3 size: 16 residues. CDR3: CASSQDGGRGTYGYTF. CDR3 nucleotides: TGCGCCAGCAGCCAAGATGGAGGCAGGGGAACATATGGCTACACCTTC.

This clone came up a few times. The V gene is TRBV14, the J gene TRBJ1-1; no clear D. The germline V and J ends were trimmed by 6 bases and 0 bases, with 8 bases remaining between them. CDR3 length: 13 amino acids. Per germline, CDR1 SGHDN and CDR2 FVKESK. CDR3 region: CASRKAMNTEAFF. The CDR3 nucleotides are TGTGCCAGCAGAAAAGCCATGAACACTGAAGCTTTCTTT.

This clone appeared once. The CDR3 coding sequence is TGTGCCAGCAGCCAGGGACAGGTTACTGAAGCTTTCTTT. It codes for CASSQGQVTEAFF. The V call is TRBV14, the J call TRBJ1-1, with 8 bases identical to TRBD1. V shed 3 bases and J 5 bases; nucleotides not matched to a gene: 2. This CDR3 comprises 13 residues. Germline CDR1 SGHDN, CDR2 FVKESK.

The chain links TRBV19 to TRBJ1-2, with 8 positions matching TRBD1. The V gene end was trimmed by 3 bases and the J gene end by 6 bases; junction bases not matched to a gene: 12. CDR1 and CDR2 from the germline V gene are LNHDA and SQIVND (reference sequence). The CDR3 runs 16 residues. CDR3: CASSIDRGLNLDGYTF. As DNA, the CDR3 is TGTGCCAGTAGTATCGACAGGGGTTTAAACCTGGATGGCTACACCTTC.

This chain connects TRBV6-6 to TRBJ1-2; D gene ambiguous. The CDR3 is 12 amino acids. The ends were cut back, 0 bases at V and 8 bases at J, with 7 bases in the middle. Germline V lookup: CDR1 MNHNY, CDR2 SVGAGI (reference sequence). This CDR3 reads CASSYSAGGYTF. The CDR3 nucleotides read TGTGCCAGCAGTTACTCCGCCGGGGGCTACACCTTC.

The table lists this clone with a count of one. V is TRBV19 and J is TRBJ2-5; 8 bases map to TRBD1. CDR1 and CDR2 (germline): LNHDA, SQIVND (reference sequence). V lost 6 bases and J lost 5; bases outside the gene matches: 11. This CDR3 contains 15 residues. The CDR3 DNA reads as TGTGCCAGTAGCATTAGGACAGGGCCGCGGGAGACCCAGTACTTC. It encodes CASSIRTGPRETQYF.

The genes are TRBV7-3 and TRBJ2-3, with D perhaps TRBD2 (7 bases). The CDR3 is made up of 15 amino acids. Trimming left V 0 bases short and J 1 base short, with 8 bases between. Germline CDR1 and CDR2: SGHTA and FQGTGA. The CDR3 DNA reads TGTGCCAGCAGCTTAACAGGGGGGGGCACAGATACGCAGTATTTT. As protein: CASSLTGGGTDTQYF.

This chain uses TRBV9 with TRBJ2-2, with 12 bases lining up with TRBD2. J was trimmed by 7 bases and V by 5 bases; bases with no gene match: 9. Germline V gene data show CDR1 as SGDLS and CDR2 as YYNGEE. The CDR3 spans 16 residues. CDR3 nucleotides: TGTGCCAGCAGTCAGACTAGCGGGAGCGGTGGCGGGGAGCTGTTTTTT. This codes for CASSQTSGSGGGELFF.

The chain joins TRBV9 to TRBJ1-1; D call uncertain. The CDR3 runs 17 residues. CDR1 SGDLS and CDR2 YYNGEE come from the germline V gene. Between the trimmed V and J ends, which lost 0 bases and 2 bases, there was a span of 17 bases. In DNA, the CDR3 is TGTGCCAGCAGCGTAGACCTCCTGGCAGACACAAACACTGAAGCTTTCTTT. Translation: CASSVDLLADTNTEAFF.

The chain employs TRBV2 and TRBJ1-6, with D perhaps TRBD1 (6 bases). Between the trimmed V and J ends, which lost 7 bases and 5 bases, there was a span of 6 bases. This CDR3 comprises 12 residues. Germline-derived CDR1 and CDR2 are SNHLY and FYNNEI. The CDR3 loop is CASNRDNSPLHF. The CDR3 DNA reads as TGTGCCAGCAACAGGGATAATTCACCCCTCCACTTT.

The J gene is TRBJ2-2, the V gene TRBV7-6; D ambiguous. The CDR3 sequence is 15 residues long. V was shortened by 5 bases and J by 0 bases, with 10 bases between the two germline ends. Germline-derived CDR1 and CDR2 are SGHVS and FNYEAQ. CDR3 sequence (DNA): TGTGCCAGCAGCCCTACTTATACGAACACCGGGGAGCTGTTTTTT. Residues: CASSPTYTNTGELFF.

The chain joins TRBV21-1 to TRBJ2-2; the D call of TRBD1 is as the table states it, not checked on the DNA. TRBV21-1 is flagged as a pseudogene. The CDR3 is 16 residues long. DNA of the CDR3: TGTGCCAGCAGCAAAATTTGTAGGGGGAAGGCCGGGGAGCTGTTTTTT. Protein product: CASSKICRGKAGELFF.

The chain couples TRBV4-1 to TRBJ1-5; 7 nucleotides agree with TRBD1. The germline V gene has CDR1 MGHRA and CDR2 YSYEKL. V was clipped by 0 bases and J by 6 bases; unmatched bases: 8. The CDR3 has 16 amino acids. Written as DNA, the CDR3 is TGCGCCAGCAGCCAAGATGGCAGGGGGTCTGGTCAGCCCCAGCATTTT. Amino acid sequence: CASSQDGRGSGQPQHF.

This chain joins TRBV11-2 and TRBJ2-5, with a weak D call TRBD2 (6 bases). The V end was cut by 5 bases, the J end by 9 bases, with 16 bases between. The CDR3 covers 13 residues. CDR1 SGHAT and CDR2 FQNNGV come from the germline V gene. CDR3: CASSRTGGYAQYF. DNA for the CDR3: TGTGCCAGCAGCCGAACAGGAGGGTACGCCCAGTACTTC.

Only a few counts were recorded for this clone. This chain uses TRBV7-9 with TRBJ1-2, with 11 bases fitting TRBD1. V dropped 5 bases and J dropped 0; count of bases not matched to a gene: 2. From germline, CDR1 is SEHNR and CDR2 FQNEAQ (reference sequence). The CDR3 extends over 15 amino acids. CDR3 coding DNA: TGTGCCAGCAGCCTGGACAGGGGGCCTAACTATGGCTACACCTTC. Translating it yields CASSLDRGPNYGYTF.

This sequence joins TRBV5-4 and TRBJ2-6, with no clear D. Trimming pared 4 bases from V and 2 bases from J, leaving 7 bases between. CDR3 size: 14 residues. The V gene's germline CDR1 is SGHNT and CDR2 YYREEE (reference sequence). The CDR3 loop is CASSPVPGANVLTF. The CDR3 DNA sequence: TGTGCCAGCAGCCCGGTCCCTGGGGCCAACGTCCTGACTTTC.

The CDR3 DNA sequence: TGTGCCAGCAGCCATCAAGGGCGGGCTGAAGCTTTCTTT. Protein product: CASSHQGRAEAFF. V is TRBV3-1 (or the pseudogene TRBV3-2) and J is TRBJ1-1, with no clear D. In germline, CDR1 is LGHDT, CDR2 YNNKEL (reference sequence). Trimming cost V 3 bases and J 6 bases, with 11 bases left between them. This CDR3 is 13 amino acids long.

The chain has TRBV4-1 and TRBJ1-5, with TRBD1 matching over 11 bases. Germline V gives CDR1 MGHRA, CDR2 YSYEKL. Trimming cost V 0 bases and J 6 bases; bases outside gene matches: 7. The CDR3 is made up of 17 amino acids. The CDR3 is CASSQDRGTGGSQPQHF. The CDR3 nucleotides read TGCGCCAGCAGCCAAGATCGAGGGACAGGGGGAAGTCAGCCCCAGCATTTT.

The chain carries TRBV9 and TRBJ2-1; 7 positions match TRBD1. V trimming: 3 bases; J trimming: 7 bases; junction bases outside the gene matches: 1. From germline, CDR1 is SGDLS and CDR2 YYNGEE. The CDR3 covers 12 residues. CDR3 in amino acids: CASSAGGNEQFF. The CDR3 DNA is TGTGCCAGCAGCGCAGGGGGAAATGAGCAGTTCTTC. The full variable domain, rest sourced from reference TRBV9 and TRBJ2-1, is DSGVTQTPKHLITATGQRVTLRCSPRSGDLSVYWYQQSLDQGLQFLIQYYNGEERAKGNILERFSAQQFPDLHSELNLSSLELGDSALYFCASSAGGNEQFFGPGTRLTVL.

This clone appeared a single time. The J gene is TRBJ2-1, the V gene TRBV9; TRBD2 agrees at 7 bases. J was trimmed by 1 base and V by 4 bases; bases with no gene match: 2. Germline lookup yields CDR1 SGDLS and CDR2 YYNGEE. CDR3 length: 14 residues. CDR3 coding DNA: TGTGCCAGCAGCACGGGGGGATCCTACAATGAGCAGTTCTTC. Its protein product is CASSTGGSYNEQFF.

The chain combines TRBV7-9 with TRBJ1-5; a possible D gene is TRBD1 (5 bases). Trimming stripped 6 bases from V and 9 bases from J, with 9 bases between. The CDR3 covers 11 residues. Germline V lookup: CDR1 SEHNR, CDR2 FQNEAQ (reference sequence). The CDR3 sequence is CASRAGGPQHF. The CDR3 nucleotides are TGTGCCAGCAGGGCCGGGGGGCCCCAGCATTTT.

The CDR3, as DNA: TGTGCCAGCAGCCGAGGGCCCCCCCAGGGGGAGACCCAGTACTTC. The encoded protein is CASSRGPPQGETQYF. The chain uses TRBV5-6 and TRBJ2-5; a possible D gene is TRBD1 (6 bases). CDR3 length equals 15 residues. The germline V gene has CDR1 SGHDT and CDR2 YYEEEE. The V end was cut by 4 bases, the J end by 5 bases, with 18 bases between.

This chain links TRBV2 with TRBJ1-1; D gene unclear. This CDR3 spans 12 amino acids. V shed 4 bases and J shed 1 base, with 4 bases lying between them. The germline CDR1 and CDR2 sequences are SNHLY and FYNNEI. DNA for the CDR3: TGTGCCAGCAGTGCGGGGAACACTGAAGCTTTCTTT. Amino acid sequence: CASSAGNTEAFF.